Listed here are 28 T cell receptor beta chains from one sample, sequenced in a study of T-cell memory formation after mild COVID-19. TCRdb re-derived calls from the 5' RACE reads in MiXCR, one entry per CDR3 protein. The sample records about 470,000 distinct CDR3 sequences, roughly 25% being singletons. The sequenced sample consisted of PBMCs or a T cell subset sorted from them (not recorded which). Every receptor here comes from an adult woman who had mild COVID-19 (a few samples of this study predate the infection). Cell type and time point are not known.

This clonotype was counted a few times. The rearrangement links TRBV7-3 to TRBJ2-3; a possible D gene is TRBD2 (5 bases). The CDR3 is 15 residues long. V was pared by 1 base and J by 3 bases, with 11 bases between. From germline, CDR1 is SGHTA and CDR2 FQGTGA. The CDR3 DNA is TGTGCCAGCAGCTTAAGGCTAGCTGCAACAGATACGCAGTATTTT. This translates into CASSLRLAATDTQYF.

The CDR3 loop is CAWSRGDTDTQYF. The CDR3 region has the DNA TGTGCCTGGAGTCGGGGAGATACAGATACGCAGTATTTT. This chain connects TRBV30 to TRBJ2-3, with a tentative D call TRBD2 (5 bases). In germline, CDR1 is GTSNPN, CDR2 SVGIG (reference sequence). This CDR3 is built from 13 residues. Trimming shortened V by 2 bases and J by 3 bases, and 9 bases separated the two germline ends.

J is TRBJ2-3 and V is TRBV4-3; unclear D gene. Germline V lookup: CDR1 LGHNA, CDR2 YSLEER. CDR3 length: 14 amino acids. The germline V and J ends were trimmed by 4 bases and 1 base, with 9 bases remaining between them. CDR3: CASSRMTRTDTQYF. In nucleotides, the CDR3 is TGCGCCAGCAGCCGCATGACTCGCACAGATACGCAGTATTTT.

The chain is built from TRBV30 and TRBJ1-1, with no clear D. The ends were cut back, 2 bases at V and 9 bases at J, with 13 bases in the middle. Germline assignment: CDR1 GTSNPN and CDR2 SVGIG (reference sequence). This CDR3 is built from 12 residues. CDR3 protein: CAWSQAKAKAFF. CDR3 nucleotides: TGTGCCTGGAGTCAGGCAAAGGCTAAAGCTTTCTTT. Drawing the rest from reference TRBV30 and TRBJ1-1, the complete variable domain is SQTIHQWPATLVQPVGSPLSLECTVEGTSNPNLYWYRQAAGRGLQLLFYSVGIGQISSEVPQNLSASRPQDRQFILSSKKLLLSDSGFYLCAWSQAKAKAFFGQGTRLTVV.

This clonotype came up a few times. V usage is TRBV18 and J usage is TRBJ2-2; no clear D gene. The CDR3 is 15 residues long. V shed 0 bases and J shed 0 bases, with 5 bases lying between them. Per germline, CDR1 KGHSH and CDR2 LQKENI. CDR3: CASSPPSANTGELFF. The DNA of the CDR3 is TGTGCCAGCTCACCACCCAGCGCGAACACCGGGGAGCTGTTTTTT.

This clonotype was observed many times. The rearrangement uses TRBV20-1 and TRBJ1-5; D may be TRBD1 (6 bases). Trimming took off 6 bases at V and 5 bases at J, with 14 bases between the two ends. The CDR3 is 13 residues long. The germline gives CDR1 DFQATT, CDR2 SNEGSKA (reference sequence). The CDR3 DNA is TGCAGTGCGATCGGGGGCTTCCATCAGCCCCAGCATTTT. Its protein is CSAIGGFHQPQHF.

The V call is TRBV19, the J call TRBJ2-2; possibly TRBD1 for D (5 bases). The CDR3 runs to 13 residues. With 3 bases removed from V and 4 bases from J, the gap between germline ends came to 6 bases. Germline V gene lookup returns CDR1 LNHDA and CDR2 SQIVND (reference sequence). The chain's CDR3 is CASSMQGTGELFF. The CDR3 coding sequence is TGTGCCAGTAGTATGCAGGGCACCGGGGAGCTGTTTTTT. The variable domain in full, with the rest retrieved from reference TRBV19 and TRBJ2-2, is DGGITQSPKYLFRKEGQNVTLSCEQNLNHDAMYWYRQDPGQGLRLIYYSQIVNDFQKGDIAEGYSVSREKKESFPLTVTSAQKNPTAFYLCASSMQGTGELFFGEGSRLTVL.

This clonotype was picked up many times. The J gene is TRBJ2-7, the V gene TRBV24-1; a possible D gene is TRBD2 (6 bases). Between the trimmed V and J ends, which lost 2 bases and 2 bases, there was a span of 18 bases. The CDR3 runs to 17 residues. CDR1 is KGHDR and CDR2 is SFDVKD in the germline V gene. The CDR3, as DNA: TGTGCCACCAGTGATTCGAGAATGGGACTTTCCGCCTACGAGCAGTACTTC. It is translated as CATSDSRMGLSAYEQYF.

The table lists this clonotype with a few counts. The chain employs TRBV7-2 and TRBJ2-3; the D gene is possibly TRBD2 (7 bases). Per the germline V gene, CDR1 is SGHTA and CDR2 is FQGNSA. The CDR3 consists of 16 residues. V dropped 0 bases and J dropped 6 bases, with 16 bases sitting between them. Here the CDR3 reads CASSLAGGGVADTQYF. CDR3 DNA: TGTGCCAGCAGCTTAGCTGGAGGGGGGGTTGCGGATACGCAGTATTTT.

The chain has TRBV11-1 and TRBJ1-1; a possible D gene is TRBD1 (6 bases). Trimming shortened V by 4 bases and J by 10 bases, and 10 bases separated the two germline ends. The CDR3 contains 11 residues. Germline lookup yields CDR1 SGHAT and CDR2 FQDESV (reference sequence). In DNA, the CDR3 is TGTGCCAGCAGCTACCAGGGGAGAGCTTTCTTT. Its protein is CASSYQGRAFF.

CDR3 DNA sequence: TGCGCCAGCAGCGGGAGGACAGGGCTGAGGACTGAAGCTTTCTTT. Protein sequence: CASSGRTGLRTEAFF. The rearrangement links TRBV5-1 to TRBJ1-1; 8 bases line up with TRBD1. Trimming took 4 bases from V and 5 from J; bases not matched to a gene: 10. CDR1 SGHRS and CDR2 YFSETQ come from the germline V gene. This CDR3 comprises 15 residues.

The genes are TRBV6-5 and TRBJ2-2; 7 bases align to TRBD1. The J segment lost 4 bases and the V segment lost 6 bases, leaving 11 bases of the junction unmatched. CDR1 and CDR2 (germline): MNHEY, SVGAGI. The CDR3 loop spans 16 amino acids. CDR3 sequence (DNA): TGTGCCAGCAGGTCCGACAGGGTTGGGAGCACCGGGGAGCTGTTTTTT. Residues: CASRSDRVGSTGELFF.

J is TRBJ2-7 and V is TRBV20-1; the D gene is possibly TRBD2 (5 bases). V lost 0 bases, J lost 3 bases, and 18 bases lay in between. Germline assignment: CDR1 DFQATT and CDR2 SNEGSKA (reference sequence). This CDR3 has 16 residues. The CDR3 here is CSARDYAGSDDYEQYF. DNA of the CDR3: TGCAGTGCTAGAGATTATGCGGGCTCTGACGACTACGAGCAGTACTTC.

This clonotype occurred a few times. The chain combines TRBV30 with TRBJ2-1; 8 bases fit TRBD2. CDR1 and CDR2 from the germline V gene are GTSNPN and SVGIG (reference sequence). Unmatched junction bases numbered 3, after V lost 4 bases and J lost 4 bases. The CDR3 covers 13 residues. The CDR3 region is CAWTPGGYNEQFF. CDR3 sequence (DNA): TGTGCCTGGACCCCGGGAGGGTACAATGAGCAGTTCTTC.

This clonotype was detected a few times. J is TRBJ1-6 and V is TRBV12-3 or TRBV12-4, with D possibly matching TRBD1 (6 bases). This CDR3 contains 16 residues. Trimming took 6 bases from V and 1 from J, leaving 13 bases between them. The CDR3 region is CASSLQTGSYNSPLHF. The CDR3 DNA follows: TGTGCCAGCAGCTTACAAACAGGGTCCTATAATTCACCCCTCCACTTT.

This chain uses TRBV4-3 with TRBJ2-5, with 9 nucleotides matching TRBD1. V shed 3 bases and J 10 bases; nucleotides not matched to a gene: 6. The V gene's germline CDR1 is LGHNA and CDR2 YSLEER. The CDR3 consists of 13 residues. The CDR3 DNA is TGCGCCAGCAGCCAGACCGGGACAGGGAGCCAGTACTTC. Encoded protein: CASSQTGTGSQYF.

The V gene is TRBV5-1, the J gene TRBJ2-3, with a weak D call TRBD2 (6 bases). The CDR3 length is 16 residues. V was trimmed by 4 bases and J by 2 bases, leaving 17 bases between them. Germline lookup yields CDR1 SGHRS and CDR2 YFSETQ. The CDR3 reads CASSPGLTGPTDTQYF. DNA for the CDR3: TGCGCCAGCAGCCCGGGACTGACGGGGCCCACAGATACGCAGTATTTT. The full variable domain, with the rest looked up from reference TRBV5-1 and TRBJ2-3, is KAGVTQTPRYLIKTRGQQVTLSCSPISGHRSVSWYQQTPGQGLQFLFEYFSETQRNKGNFPGRFSGRQFSNSRSEMNVSTLELGDSALYLCASSPGLTGPTDTQYFGPGTRLTVL.

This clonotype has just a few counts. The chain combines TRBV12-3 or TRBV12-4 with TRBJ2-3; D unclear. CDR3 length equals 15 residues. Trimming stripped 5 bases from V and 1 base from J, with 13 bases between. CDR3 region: CASSGNAARTDTQYF. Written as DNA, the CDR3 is TGTGCCAGCAGTGGAAACGCGGCTCGCACAGATACGCAGTATTTT.

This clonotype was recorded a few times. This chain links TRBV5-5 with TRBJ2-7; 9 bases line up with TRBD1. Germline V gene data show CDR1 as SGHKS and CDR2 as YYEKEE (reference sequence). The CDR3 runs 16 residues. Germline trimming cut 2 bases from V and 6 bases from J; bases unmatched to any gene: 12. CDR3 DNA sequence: TGTGCCAGCAGCTTCAGCTTGCCGGGACAGGGCTCCGAGCAGTACTTC. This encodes CASSFSLPGQGSEQYF.

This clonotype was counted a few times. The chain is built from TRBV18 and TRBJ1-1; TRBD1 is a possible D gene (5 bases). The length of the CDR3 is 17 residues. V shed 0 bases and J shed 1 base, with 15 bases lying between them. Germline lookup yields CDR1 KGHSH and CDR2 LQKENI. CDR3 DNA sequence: TGTGCCAGCTCACCACCGACGCTGACGGGGCGGAACACTGAAGCTTTCTTT. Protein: CASSPPTLTGRNTEAFF.

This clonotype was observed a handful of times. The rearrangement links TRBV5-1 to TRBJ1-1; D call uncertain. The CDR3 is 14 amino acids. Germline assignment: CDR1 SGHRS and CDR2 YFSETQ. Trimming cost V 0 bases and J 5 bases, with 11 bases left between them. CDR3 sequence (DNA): TGCGCCAGCAGCTTGGACTGGGAGGGAACTGAAGCTTTCTTT. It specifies CASSLDWEGTEAFF.

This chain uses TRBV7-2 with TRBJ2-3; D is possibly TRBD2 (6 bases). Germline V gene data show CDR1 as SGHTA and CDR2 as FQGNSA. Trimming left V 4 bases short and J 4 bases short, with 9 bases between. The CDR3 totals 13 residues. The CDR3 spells CASSSASADTQYF. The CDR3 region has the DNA TGTGCCAGCAGCTCCGCTAGCGCAGATACGCAGTATTTT. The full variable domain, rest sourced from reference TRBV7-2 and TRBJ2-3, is GAGVSQSPSNKVTEKGKDVELRCDPISGHTALYWYRQSLGQGLEFLIYFQGNSAPDKSGLPSDRFSAERTGGSVSTLTIQRTQQEDSAVYLCASSSASADTQYFGPGTRLTVL.

The CDR3 reads CASSFAPRTGTGQPQHF. Here the CDR3 DNA reads TGTGCCAGCAGCTTTGCACCGAGGACGGGAACAGGTCAGCCCCAGCATTTT. This chain joins TRBV7-9 and TRBJ1-5; possible D gene TRBD1, 5 bases. V was clipped by 3 bases and J by 6 bases, with 21 bases between them. The CDR3 has 17 amino acids. CDR1 SEHNR and CDR2 FQNEAQ come from the germline V gene (reference sequence).

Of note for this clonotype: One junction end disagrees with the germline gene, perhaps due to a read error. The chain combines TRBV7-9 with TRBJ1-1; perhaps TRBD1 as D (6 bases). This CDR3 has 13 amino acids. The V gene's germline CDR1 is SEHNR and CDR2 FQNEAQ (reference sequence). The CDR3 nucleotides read TGTGCCAGCGGAAGAACAGGGAACCCTGAAGCTTTCTTT. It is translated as CASGRTGNPEAFF.

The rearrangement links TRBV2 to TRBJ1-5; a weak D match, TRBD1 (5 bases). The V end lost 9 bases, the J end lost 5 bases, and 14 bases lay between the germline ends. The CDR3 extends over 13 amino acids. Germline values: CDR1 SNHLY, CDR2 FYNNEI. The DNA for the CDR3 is TGTGCCAGTCAGGGACCATGGGATCAGCCCCAGCATTTT. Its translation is CASQGPWDQPQHF.

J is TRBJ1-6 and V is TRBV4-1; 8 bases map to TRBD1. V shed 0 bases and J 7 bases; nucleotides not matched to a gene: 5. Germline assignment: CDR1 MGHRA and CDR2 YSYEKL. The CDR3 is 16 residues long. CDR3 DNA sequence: TGCGCCAGCAGCCAAGATAGAACAGGGGGAAATTCACCCCTCCACTTT. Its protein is CASSQDRTGGNSPLHF.

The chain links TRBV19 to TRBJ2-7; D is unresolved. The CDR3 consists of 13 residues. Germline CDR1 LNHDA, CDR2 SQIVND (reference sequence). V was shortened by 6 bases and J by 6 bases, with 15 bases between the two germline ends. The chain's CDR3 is CASSHPSRAEQYF. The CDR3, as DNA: TGTGCCAGTAGCCACCCCTCAAGGGCCGAGCAGTACTTC.

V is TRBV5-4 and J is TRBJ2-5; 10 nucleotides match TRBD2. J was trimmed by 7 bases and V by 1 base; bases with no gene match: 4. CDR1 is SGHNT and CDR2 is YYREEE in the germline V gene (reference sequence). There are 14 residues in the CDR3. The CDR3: CASSLWTSGSTQYF. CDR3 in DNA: TGTGCCAGCAGCTTGTGGACTAGCGGATCGACCCAGTACTTC.